Reported below is one TCR beta chain. The antigen is undetermined. Sequencing was performed with immunoSEQ multiplex PCR; in TCRdb, only in-frame clones are kept and a portion is missing. The sample contains fewer than 5,000 clones, 87% of which appear only once. The data are from a study of brain metastases from non-small cell lung cancer. Whole-study findings and limits: Paired brain metastases and primary tumors largely shared TCR repertoires. Fewer infiltrating T cells were found in brain metastases than primaries. Compared with their matched primary tumors, approximately 68% of brain metastases showed expanded T-cell clones.

The source is a donor aged 40 or over with non-small cell lung cancer. Sequencing used primary lung tumor tissue.

The CDR3 is CASSSDGYNEQFF. CDR3 sequence (DNA): TGTGCCAGCAGCTCGGACGGCTACAATGAGCAGTTCTTC. The chain has TRBV7-9 and TRBJ2-1; D unresolved. This CDR3 is built from 13 residues. Trimming pared 4 bases from V and 3 bases from J, leaving 7 bases between. The germline CDR1 and CDR2 sequences are SEHNR and FQNEAQ (reference sequence).